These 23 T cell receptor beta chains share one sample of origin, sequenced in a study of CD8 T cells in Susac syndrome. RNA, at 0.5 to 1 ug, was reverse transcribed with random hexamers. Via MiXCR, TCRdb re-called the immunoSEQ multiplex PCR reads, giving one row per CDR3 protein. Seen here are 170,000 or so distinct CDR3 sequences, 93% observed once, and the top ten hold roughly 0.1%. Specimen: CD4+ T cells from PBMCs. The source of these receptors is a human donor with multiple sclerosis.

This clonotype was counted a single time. Written as DNA, the CDR3 is TGTGCCAGCAGCCCCTGGACTAACTCAGAGACCCAGTACTTC. Translation: CASSPWTNSETQYF. V and J are TRBV9 and TRBJ2-5, with D possibly matching TRBD2 (6 bases). Germline CDR1 and CDR2: SGDLS and YYNGEE. The germline V and J ends were trimmed by 4 bases and 4 bases, with 14 bases remaining between them. CDR3 length: 14 residues. Filled out from reference TRBV9 and TRBJ2-5, the complete variable domain reads DSGVTQTPKHLITATGQRVTLRCSPRSGDLSVYWYQQSLDQGLQFLIQYYNGEERAKGNILERFSAQQFPDLHSELNLSSLELGDSALYFCASSPWTNSETQYFGPGTRLLVL.

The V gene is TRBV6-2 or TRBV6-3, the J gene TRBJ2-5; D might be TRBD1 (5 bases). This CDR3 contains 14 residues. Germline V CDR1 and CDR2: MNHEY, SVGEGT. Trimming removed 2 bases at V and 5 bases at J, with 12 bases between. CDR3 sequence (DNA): TGTGCCAGCAGTTACAAGGGGCCCGCGGAGACCCAGTACTTC. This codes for CASSYKGPAETQYF.

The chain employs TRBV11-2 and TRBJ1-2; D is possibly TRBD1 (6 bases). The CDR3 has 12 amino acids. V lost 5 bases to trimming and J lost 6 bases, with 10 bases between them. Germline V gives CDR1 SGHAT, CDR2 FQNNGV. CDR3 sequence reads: CASSAHRDGYTF. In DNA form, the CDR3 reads TGTGCCAGCAGCGCCCACAGGGATGGCTACACCTTC.

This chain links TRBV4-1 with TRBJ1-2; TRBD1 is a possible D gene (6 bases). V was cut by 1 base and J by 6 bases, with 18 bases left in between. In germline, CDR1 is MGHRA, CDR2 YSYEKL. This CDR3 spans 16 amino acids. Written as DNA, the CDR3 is TGCGCCAGCAGCCAAGCTACGGGCCAGAGGGGGGATGGCTACACCTTC. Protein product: CASSQATGQRGDGYTF.

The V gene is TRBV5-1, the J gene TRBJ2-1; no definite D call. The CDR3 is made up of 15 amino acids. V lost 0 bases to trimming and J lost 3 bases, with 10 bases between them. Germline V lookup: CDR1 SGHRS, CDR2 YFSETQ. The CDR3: CASSLGSANYNEQFF. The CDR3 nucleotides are TGCGCCAGCAGCTTGGGGAGCGCCAACTACAATGAGCAGTTCTTC.

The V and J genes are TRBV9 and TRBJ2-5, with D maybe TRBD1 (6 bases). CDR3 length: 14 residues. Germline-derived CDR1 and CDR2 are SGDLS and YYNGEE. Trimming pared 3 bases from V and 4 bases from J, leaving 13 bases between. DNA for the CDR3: TGTGCCAGCAGCGCCCGAGAGGGGGTAGAGACCCAGTACTTC. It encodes CASSAREGVETQYF.

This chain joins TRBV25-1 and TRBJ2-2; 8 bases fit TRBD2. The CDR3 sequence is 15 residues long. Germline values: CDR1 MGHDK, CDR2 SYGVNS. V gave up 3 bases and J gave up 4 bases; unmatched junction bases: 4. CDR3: CASSDPGGSTGELFF. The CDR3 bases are TGTGCCAGCAGTGATCCGGGGGGGTCCACCGGGGAGCTGTTTTTT.

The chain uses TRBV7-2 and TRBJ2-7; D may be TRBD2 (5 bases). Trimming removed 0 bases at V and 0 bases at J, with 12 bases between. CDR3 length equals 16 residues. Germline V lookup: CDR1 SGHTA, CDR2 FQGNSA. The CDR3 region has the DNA TGTGCCAGCAGCTTAGCGGGCGGGTCGAGCTCCTACGAGCAGTACTTC. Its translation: CASSLAGGSSSYEQYF.

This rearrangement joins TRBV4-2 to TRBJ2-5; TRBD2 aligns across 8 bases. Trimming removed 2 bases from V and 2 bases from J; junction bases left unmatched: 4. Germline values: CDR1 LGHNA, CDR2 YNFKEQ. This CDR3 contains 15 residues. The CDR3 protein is CASSQPGLGQETQYF. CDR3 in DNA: TGTGCCAGCAGCCAACCGGGACTAGGGCAAGAGACCCAGTACTTC.

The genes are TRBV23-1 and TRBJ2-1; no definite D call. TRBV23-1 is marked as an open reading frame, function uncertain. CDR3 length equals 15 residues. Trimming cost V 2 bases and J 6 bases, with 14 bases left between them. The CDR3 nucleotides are TGCGCCAGCAGTCAAGTTGCCCAGTGGGTCAATGAGCAGTTCTTC. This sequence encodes CASSQVAQWVNEQFF.

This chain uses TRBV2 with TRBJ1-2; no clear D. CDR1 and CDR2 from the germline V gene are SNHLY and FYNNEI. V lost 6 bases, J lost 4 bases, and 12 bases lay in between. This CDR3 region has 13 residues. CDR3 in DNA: TGTGCCAGCAGGGGTGACTCGACCTATGGCTACACCTTC. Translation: CASRGDSTYGYTF.

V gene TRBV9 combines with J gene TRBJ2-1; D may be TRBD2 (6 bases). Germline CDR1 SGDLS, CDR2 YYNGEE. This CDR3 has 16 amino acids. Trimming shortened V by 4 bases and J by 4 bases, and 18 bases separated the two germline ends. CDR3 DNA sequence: TGTGCCAGCAGCCTCGCCCCCACTAGCCTATACAATGAGCAGTTCTTC. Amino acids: CASSLAPTSLYNEQFF.

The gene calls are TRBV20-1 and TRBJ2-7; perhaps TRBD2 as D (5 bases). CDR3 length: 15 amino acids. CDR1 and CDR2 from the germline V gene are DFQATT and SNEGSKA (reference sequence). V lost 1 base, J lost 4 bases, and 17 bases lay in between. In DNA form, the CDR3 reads TGCAGTGCTAGAGTAGGACCCGGGAAAAAATACGAGCAGTACTTC. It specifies CSARVGPGKKYEQYF.

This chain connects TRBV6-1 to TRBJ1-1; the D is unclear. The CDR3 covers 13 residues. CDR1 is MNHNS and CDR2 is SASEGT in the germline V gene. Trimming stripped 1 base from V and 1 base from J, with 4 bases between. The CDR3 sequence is CASSEVKNTEAFF. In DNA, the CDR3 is TGTGCCAGCAGTGAAGTCAAGAACACTGAAGCTTTCTTT.

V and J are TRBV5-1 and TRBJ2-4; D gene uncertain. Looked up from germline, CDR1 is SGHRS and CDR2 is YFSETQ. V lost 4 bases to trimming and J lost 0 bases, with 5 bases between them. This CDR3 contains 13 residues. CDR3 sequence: CASSVGAKNIQYF. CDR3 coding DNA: TGCGCCAGCAGCGTCGGAGCCAAAAACATTCAGTACTTC.

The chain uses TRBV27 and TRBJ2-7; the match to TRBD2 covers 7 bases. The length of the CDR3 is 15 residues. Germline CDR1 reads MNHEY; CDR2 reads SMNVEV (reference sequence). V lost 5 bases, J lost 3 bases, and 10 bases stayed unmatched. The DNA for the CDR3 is TGTGCCAGCAGTACTCAAGCGGGGCAGGGCTACGAGCAGTACTTC. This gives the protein CASSTQAGQGYEQYF.

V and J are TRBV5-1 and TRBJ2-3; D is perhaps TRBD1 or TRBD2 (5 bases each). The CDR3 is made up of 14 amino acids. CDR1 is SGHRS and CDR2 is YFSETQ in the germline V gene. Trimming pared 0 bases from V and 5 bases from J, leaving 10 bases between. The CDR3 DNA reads TGCGCCAGCAGCTTGGGGGGGATCCAAGATACGCAGTATTTT. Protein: CASSLGGIQDTQYF.

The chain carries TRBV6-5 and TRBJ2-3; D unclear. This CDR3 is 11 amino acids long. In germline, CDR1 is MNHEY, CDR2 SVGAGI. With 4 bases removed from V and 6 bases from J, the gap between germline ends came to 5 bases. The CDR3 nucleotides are TGTGCCAGCAGTTCTGGTGATACGCAGTATTTT. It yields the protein CASSSGDTQYF.

As DNA, the CDR3 is TGTGCCAGCAGTTACCATTGGAATGAGCAGTTCTTC. Its translation is CASSYHWNEQFF. The V gene is TRBV5-6, the J gene TRBJ2-1; the D is unclear. Germline CDR1 is SGHDT and CDR2 is YYEEEE. Trimming stripped 5 bases from V and 7 bases from J, with 10 bases between. The CDR3 runs to 12 residues.

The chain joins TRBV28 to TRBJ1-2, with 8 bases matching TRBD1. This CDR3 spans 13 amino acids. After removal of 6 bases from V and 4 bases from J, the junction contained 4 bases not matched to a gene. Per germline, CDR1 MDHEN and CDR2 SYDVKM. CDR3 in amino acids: CASSYTGGYGYTF. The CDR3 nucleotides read TGTGCCAGCAGCTATACAGGGGGCTATGGCTACACCTTC.

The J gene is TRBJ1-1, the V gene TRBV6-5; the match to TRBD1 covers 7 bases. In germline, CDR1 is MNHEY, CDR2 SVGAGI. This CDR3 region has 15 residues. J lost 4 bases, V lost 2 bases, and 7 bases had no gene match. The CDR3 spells CASSYAQGLATEAFF. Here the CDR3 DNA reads TGTGCCAGCAGTTACGCACAGGGGTTGGCCACTGAAGCTTTCTTT.

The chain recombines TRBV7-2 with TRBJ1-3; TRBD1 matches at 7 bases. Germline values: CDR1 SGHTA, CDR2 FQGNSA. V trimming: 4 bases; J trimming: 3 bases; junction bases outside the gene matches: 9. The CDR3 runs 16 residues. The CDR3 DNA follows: TGTGCCAGCAGCTCTCGACAGGGTTGGGGTGGAAACACCATATATTTT. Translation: CASSSRQGWGGNTIYF.

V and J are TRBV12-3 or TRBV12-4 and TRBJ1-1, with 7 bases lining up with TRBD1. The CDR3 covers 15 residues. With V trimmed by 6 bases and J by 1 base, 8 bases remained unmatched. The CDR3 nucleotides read TGTGCCAGCAGCCGGACAGGCACAGAGAACACTGAAGCTTTCTTT. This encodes CASSRTGTENTEAFF.